The text below deals with one TCR beta chain. Its target is not known. This sample was taken from a study of cytomegalovirus exposure and HLA in healthy donors. Study-wide results and limits: Cytomegalovirus association was listed for about 180 TCR beta chains. Subsequent analysis of the approximately 110 validation repertoires found a tendency for first-cohort TCR clusters to co-occur.

TCRdb's table, derived via immunoSEQ multiplex PCR, lists solely in-frame clones and lacks some. This sample has approximately 180,000 clones; about 86% occur once, and the top ten carry 1.4%. The receptor comes from a young woman in good health and CMV-seronegative. The sample was PBMCs.

DNA for the CDR3: TGTGCCAGCAGTTACCGGTCTGGAAACACCATATATTTT. Encoded protein: CASSYRSGNTIYF. V and J are TRBV6-5 and TRBJ1-3; D is ambiguous. CDR1 MNHEY and CDR2 SVGAGI come from the germline V gene. CDR3 length: 13 amino acids. The V end was cut by 2 bases, the J end by 1 base, with 3 bases between.